A single sample gave rise to the 4 T cell receptor beta chains below, sequenced in a study of cytomegalovirus exposure and HLA in healthy donors. The PCR had 60 Vbeta and 13 Jbeta primers. Sequencing was performed with immunoSEQ multiplex PCR; in TCRdb, only in-frame clones are kept and a portion is missing. The sample contains some 150,000 clones, 80% to 85% of which appear only once. The material sequenced was PBMCs. The source of these receptors is a woman aged 45 to 65 in good health and CMV-seropositive.

V usage is TRBV5-1 and J usage is TRBJ2-1, with 13 nucleotides matching TRBD2. Germline CDR1 reads SGHRS; CDR2 reads YFSETQ. V lost 4 bases, J lost 6 bases, and 7 bases stayed unmatched. CDR3 length: 16 residues. The DNA of the CDR3 is TGCGCCAGCAGCGAGAGGACTAGCGGGGGAGGCAATGAGCAGTTCTTC. Encoded protein: CASSERTSGGGNEQFF.

The chain has TRBV11-2 and TRBJ1-1; D is unclear. Germline values: CDR1 SGHAT, CDR2 FQNNGV. There are 13 residues in the CDR3. Trimming took 0 bases from V and 9 from J, leaving 11 bases between them. CDR3 residues: CASSLDPGWQAFF. The CDR3 nucleotides are TGTGCCAGCAGCTTAGATCCGGGGTGGCAAGCTTTCTTT.

This clone was picked up one time. The V call is TRBV19, the J call TRBJ1-1; D may be TRBD1 (6 bases). CDR3 length equals 13 residues. V shed 9 bases and J shed 1 base, with 12 bases lying between them. Germline-derived CDR1 and CDR2 are LNHDA and SQIVND (reference sequence). The CDR3 spells CASRDRSNTEAFF. In DNA form, the CDR3 reads TGTGCCAGCCGCGACAGGTCGAACACTGAAGCTTTCTTT.

The chain joins TRBV4-3 to TRBJ2-5; 7 bases map to TRBD2. The CDR3 covers 13 residues. Unmatched junction bases numbered 2, after V lost 2 bases and J lost 5 bases. The germline gives CDR1 LGHNA, CDR2 YSLEER. The CDR3 region has the DNA TGCGCCAGCAGCCAACAGGGAGGGGAGACCCAGTACTTC. Protein product: CASSQQGGETQYF.